These T cell receptor beta chains were read from a single sample in a study of T cell repertoires in cytomegalovirus infection. Each CDR3 protein is one row after TCRdb ran MiXCR on the reads. The sample lists a few hundred thousand distinct CDR3 sequences, less than 9.5% occurring once. Sequenced: PBMCs. The receptors stem from a human donor in good health (CMV status not recorded). Some clones in this sample may be carry-over from other donors' samples. Both conserved end residues are part of each CDR3. The D gene is left open where the match is weak. Clone size is shown for a subset of rows, as once, few, many or a class of expanded clone.

TRBV28,TRBJ2-7,many,TRBD2,TGTGCCAGCAGCCGGGTGGCGGGGGGAGCCTACGAGCAGTACTTC,CASSRVAGGAYEQYF
TRBV7-2,TRBJ2-7,many,NA,TGTGCCAGCAGTCCTACACTTCCATACGAGCAGTACTTC,CASSPTLPYEQYF
TRBV6-2/TRBV6-3,TRBJ2-2,many,NA,TGTGCCAGCAGTTACTCGGGCGTTGCCGGGGAGCTGTTTTTT,CASSYSGVAGELFF
TRBV30,TRBJ2-5,many,NA,TGTGCCTGGGAGGACACTTGGTTACAAGAGACCCAGTACTTC,CAWEDTWLQETQYF
TRBV29-1,TRBJ2-1,NA,NA,TGCAGCGTCCCCGTGTTTGGGGGCCGGGGTGAGCAGTTCTTC,CSVPVFGGRGEQFF
TRBV7-2,TRBJ2-1,many,NA,TGTGCCAGCAGCTTGCGGACCCCGGGTGGGTTCGATGAGCAGTTCTTC,CASSLRTPGGFDEQFF
TRBV30,TRBJ1-1,many,NA,TGTGCCTGGAGTGTCCTCACAGTGAACACTGAAGCTTTCTTT,CAWSVLTVNTEAFF
TRBV29-1,TRBJ2-3,few,NA,TGCAGCGTCGGGCAGGGTCCGGGTACGCAGTATTTT,CSVGQGPGTQYF
TRBV6-5,TRBJ1-3,many,NA,TGTGCCAGCAGTCGGACAGTTTCCTCTGGAAACACCATATATTTT,CASSRTVSSGNTIYF
TRBV29-1,TRBJ1-2,few,NA,TGCAGCGTTGAAAAGCAGACCCTCAATGGCTACACCTTC,CSVEKQTLNGYTF
TRBV29-1,TRBJ1-3,NA,TRBD1,TGCAGCGTAAAGACAGGGGGGAGCTCTGGAAACACCATATATTTT,CSVKTGGSSGNTIYF
TRBV12-3/TRBV12-4,TRBJ1-5,NA,TRBD1,TGTGCCAGCAGAGCCGGGACAGCGGGCAATCAGCCCCAGCATTTT,CASRAGTAGNQPQHF
TRBV12-3/TRBV12-4,TRBJ1-3,NA,NA,TGTGCCAGCAGTTATCTAGGGGGAAACACCATATATTTT,CASSYLGGNTIYF
TRBV7-6,TRBJ1-1,many,NA,TGTGCCAGCAGCGCGGTGCGGGGCCGGAACACTGAAGCTTTCTTT,CASSAVRGRNTEAFF
TRBV6-5,TRBJ2-1,NA,NA,TGTGCCAGCAGACCGGGACCAATGGACTACAATGAGCAGTTCTTC,CASRPGPMDYNEQFF
TRBV4-2,TRBJ1-1,NA,NA,TGTGCCAGCAGCCAAGATGACGGGAACACTGAAGCTTTCTTT,CASSQDDGNTEAFF
TRBV11-2,TRBJ2-1,NA,TRBD2,TGTGCCAGCAGCCCCGGGGCTAGCGGGGGGTACAATGAGCAGTTCTTC,CASSPGASGGYNEQFF
TRBV7-2,TRBJ1-5,many,TRBD1,TGTGCCAGCAGCTTAGCGGGGCAGGGGGACAAGCCCCAGCATTTT,CASSLAGQGDKPQHF
TRBV7-2,TRBJ2-7,many,TRBD2,TGTGCCAGCAGCCACAGCGGGAGTGGCGAGCAGTACTTC,CASSHSGSGEQYF
TRBV7-2,TRBJ2-7,many,TRBD2,TGTGCCAGCAGCGCAGGGACTAGCGGATTCTACGAGCAGTACTTC,CASSAGTSGFYEQYF
TRBV24-1,TRBJ2-5,NA,NA,TGTGCCACCAGTGATGGTGGGGAAGAGACCCAGTACTTC,CATSDGGEETQYF
TRBV19,TRBJ1-1,NA,NA,TGTGCCAGTAGTATTTCGGGGGGCGGGTACACTGAAGCTTTCTTT,CASSISGGGYTEAFF
TRBV6-2/TRBV6-3,TRBJ2-3,NA,NA,TGTGCCAGCAGTTCTGAATGGCCCGGCACAGATACGCAGTATTTT,CASSSEWPGTDTQYF
TRBV7-2,TRBJ1-1,NA,NA,TGTGCCAGCAGCTTACCCCTAACTGAAGCTTTCTTT,CASSLPLTEAFF
TRBV7-3,TRBJ2-3,many,NA,TGTGCCAGCAGCTGGAGACTAGTTGATACGCAGTATTTT,CASSWRLVDTQYF
TRBV7-2,TRBJ2-7,many,TRBD1,TGTGCCAGCAGCCCTCTAACTCGGACAGGGATCGAGCGCTACGAGCAGTACTTC,CASSPLTRTGIERYEQYF
TRBV7-8,TRBJ1-3,many,NA,TGTGCCAGCAGCTTAGGGGTTGGTGGAAACACCATATATTTT,CASSLGVGGNTIYF
TRBV6-1,TRBJ1-5,few,TRBD1,TGTGCCAGCAATCGGGGACAGGCGAACAATCAGCCCCAGCATTTT,CASNRGQANNQPQHF
TRBV19,TRBJ1-2,many,TRBD1,TGTGCCAGTACTGACAGGGAGGAATATGGCTACACCTTC,CASTDREEYGYTF
TRBV20-1,TRBJ2-1,few,NA,TGCAGTGCTAGAGAGAGTTTAAAGGGGCAGTTCTTC,CSARESLKGQFF
TRBV7-2,TRBJ1-5,many,NA,TGTGCCAGCAGCTTACCGGGTTACGGTCAGCCCCAGCATTTT,CASSLPGYGQPQHF
TRBV18,TRBJ1-1,many,NA,TGTGCCAGCTCACCACGGCAGAACACTGAAGCTTTCTTT,CASSPRQNTEAFF
TRBV14,TRBJ2-5,NA,NA,TGTGCCAGCAGCCAAGAATCTGGGGGCAAGAGGACCCAGTACTTC,CASSQESGGKRTQYF
TRBV7-2,TRBJ2-7,NA,TRBD2,TGTGCCAGCAGCTGGGCGGGGGGGACTAGCGACTACGAGCAGTACTTC,CASSWAGGTSDYEQYF
TRBV19,TRBJ2-3,NA,NA,TGTGCCAGTAGTATAGATCTGGACACGACTACGCAGTATTTT,CASSIDLDTTTQYF
TRBV7-2,TRBJ2-3,many,NA,TGTGCCAGCAGCTCAATCTATACGCAGTATTTT,CASSSIYTQYF
TRBV5-1,TRBJ2-5,few,NA,TGCGCCAGCAGCTTGGAATCAGGCAGGGGCGTTGAGACCCAGTACTTC,CASSLESGRGVETQYF
TRBV7-6,TRBJ2-7,many,TRBD2,TGTGCCAGCAGCGCCCGCGGGGGGAACTACGAGCAGTACTTC,CASSARGGNYEQYF
TRBV7-2,TRBJ1-6,many,TRBD1,TGTGCCAGCAGCTATACAGGGGTGGGTTCACCCCTCCACTTT,CASSYTGVGSPLHF
TRBV4-2,TRBJ1-1,few,NA,TGTGCCAGCAGATCTGACAGTTTGAACACTGAAGCTTTCTTT,CASRSDSLNTEAFF
TRBV6-6,TRBJ2-3,NA,TRBD2,TGTGCCAGCAGTCTTGGACTAGCGGGAGTAGGCGCAGATACGCAGTATTTT,CASSLGLAGVGADTQYF
TRBV6-5,TRBJ2-4,NA,NA,TGTGCCAGCAGTTACTCACCAGAACGGGTTCAGTACTTC,CASSYSPERVQYF
TRBV28,TRBJ2-1,few,NA,TGTGCCAGCAGTTCGACTATCCCCGATGAGCAGTTCTTC,CASSSTIPDEQFF
TRBV5-4,TRBJ2-5,many,TRBD2,TGTGCCAGCACTCTGCGGAGGGAGGGCGGGGAGACCCAGTACTTC,CASTLRREGGETQYF
TRBV24-1,TRBJ2-3,NA,NA,TGTGCCACCAGTGCCCGCGGCCGCACAGATACGCAGTATTTT,CATSARGRTDTQYF
TRBV19,TRBJ2-7,NA,TRBD2,TGTGCCAGTAGTATTCGGCTAGCGGGAGGCTACGAGCAGTACTTC,CASSIRLAGGYEQYF
TRBV5-1,TRBJ2-1,NA,NA,TGCGCCAGCAGATACAGTGAGAAGAACAATGAGCAGTTCTTC,CASRYSEKNNEQFF
TRBV28,TRBJ1-1,many,NA,TGTGCCAGCAGTACATCTGAAGCTTTCTTT,CASSTSEAFF
TRBV7-2,TRBJ1-1,many,TRBD1,TGTGCCAGCAGCCAAAGCGACAGGGGGCTGTTGGTAGCTGAAGCTTTCTTT,CASSQSDRGLLVAEAFF
TRBV12-3/TRBV12-4,TRBJ2-3,many,TRBD2,TGTGCCAGCAGCCGGACTAGCGGAAGCACAGATACGCAGTATTTT,CASSRTSGSTDTQYF
TRBV2,TRBJ2-5,NA,NA,TGTGCCAGCAGTCGCCGGAACGTCCTCCAAGAGACCCAGTACTTC,CASSRRNVLQETQYF